This TCR beta chain was sequenced for a study of T cells expressing NK-cell markers. General study points: In five or six donors, dominant CD3+CD56+NKG2C+ clonotypes ranked among the top 10 CD8+ clonotypes.

Points on this clonotype: Its antigen is unidentified.

TCRdb reprocessed the 5' RACE reads, with one entry per CDR3 protein and no DNA. The data show roughly 430,000 distinct CDR3 sequences, and the top ten clones hold 7.3%. This CDR3 region has 18 residues. The germline V gene has CDR1 SGDLS and CDR2 YYNGEE. The V and J genes are TRBV9 and TRBJ2-3; absent DNA, TCRdb's TRBD2 call cannot be checked. This sequence was found in a woman between 18 and 75 years old in good health. Sequenced: blood T cells: a sorted CD56 or NKG2C T cell subset, CD4+ or CD8+ T cells, or bulk PBMC T cells (not recorded which). CDR3 region: CASSSPTPTTSGIDTQYF.